These T cell receptor beta chains were read from a single sample in a study of metastatic and nonmetastatic thyroid tumors. TCRdb re-analyzed the PCR reads using MiXCR. Among about 16,000 clones, about 24% were seen once, and the ten largest hold around 7.6%. Sequencing was performed on adjacent normal tissue. The receptors were sampled from a female donor with papillary thyroid cancer or a benign thyroid nodule (not recorded which). Some clones in this sample may be carry-over from other donors' samples. CDR3s include the opening cysteine and the closing phenylalanine or tryptophan. A D gene is named only where the DNA matches it firmly. The size of a clone is reported for some rows only, either as once, few or many, or as a class for expanded clones.

size	V	J	D	DNA	CDR3
-	TRBV6-1	TRBJ1-2	-	TGTGCCAGCAGAGGTGGACAGAACTATGGCTACACCTTC	CASRGGQNYGYTF
-	TRBV20-1	TRBJ1-4	-	TGCAGTTCTAGGGGGGGGCATTACGAGAAACTGTTTTTT	CSSRGGHYEKLFF
large	TRBV6-5	TRBJ2-6	TRBD2	TGTGCCAGCAGTTATAGTGGACTAGCGGGAGCTGGGGCCAACGTCCTGACTTTC	CASSYSGLAGAGANVLTF
many	TRBV5-1	TRBJ1-2	-	TGCGCCAGCAGCCCGCTGGGGGGCAGGCCAGATCCCCTCTATGGCTACACCTTC	CASSPLGGRPDPLYGYTF
-	TRBV11-3	TRBJ2-7	-	TGTGCCAGCAGCTTAGGGCCCCAGAGCTACGAGCAGTACTTC	CASSLGPQSYEQYF
many	TRBV4-2	TRBJ2-3	TRBD2	TGTGCCAGCAGCCAAGATGCGGGACTAGCAGATACGCAGTATTTT	CASSQDAGLADTQYF
large	TRBV27	TRBJ2-7	-	TGTGCCAGCAGCAGGGACGGGGGAAGGCTCGAGCAGTACTTC	CASSRDGGRLEQYF
few	TRBV27	TRBJ1-6	TRBD1	TGTGCCAGCAGTTTAAAGGGGGCGAAACATAATTCACCCCTCCACTTT	CASSLKGAKHNSPLHF
-	TRBV5-6	TRBJ1-5	-	TGTGCCAGCAGCTTACGGGGCCCCGATCAGCCCCAGCATTTT	CASSLRGPDQPQHF
-	TRBV5-1	TRBJ2-7	TRBD1	TGCGCCAGCAGCCCAGGGACAGGGGGCCTCTACGAGCAGTACTTC	CASSPGTGGLYEQYF
-	TRBV20-1	TRBJ1-6	TRBD1	TGCAGTGCTAGAGCTTCGGGACAGCCATATAATTCACCCCTCCACTTT	CSARASGQPYNSPLHF
-	TRBV5-1	TRBJ2-3	-	TGCGCCAGCAGCTTGGAGAGGAGGGTCACAAGCGCAGATACGCAGTATTTT	CASSLERRVTSADTQYF
medium-sized	TRBV6-2/TRBV6-3	TRBJ2-7	-	TGTGCCAGCAGACGATTGAGGACAGACATCCACCCATACGAGCAGTACTTC	CASRRLRTDIHPYEQYF
-	TRBV19	TRBJ2-2	TRBD2	TGTGCCAATAGTCTTCTATCGGGAGGGAACACCGGGGAGCTGTTTTTT	CANSLLSGGNTGELFF
many	TRBV11-2	TRBJ1-2	TRBD1	TGTGCCAGCAGCCCCGCCAGGGGGTATGGCTACACCTTC	CASSPARGYGYTF
many	TRBV9	TRBJ1-1	TRBD1	TGTGCCAGCAGCATGGGACAGGGAGGATCTGAAGCTTTCTTT	CASSMGQGGSEAFF
medium-sized	TRBV10-3	TRBJ2-7	TRBD2	TGTGCCATCAGTGAGGGAGCGGGAGGTTCGAGTTCCGAGCAGTACTTC	CAISEGAGGSSSEQYF
medium-sized	TRBV28	TRBJ2-1	-	TGTGCCAGCAGATCGGACCCTTACAATGAGCAGTTCTTC	CASRSDPYNEQFF
many	TRBV30	TRBJ2-7	-	TGTGCCTGGAGTGTACCCGGCTACGAGCAGTACTTC	CAWSVPGYEQYF
many	TRBV28	TRBJ2-1	TRBD2	TGTGCCAGCAGTTCCCTCGGGGTAACTAGCGGGAGTAGGAATGAGCAGTTCTTC	CASSSLGVTSGSRNEQFF
-	TRBV11-2	TRBJ1-2	-	TGTGCCAGCAGCTTGGGGGGGTCGGCAAACTATGGCTACACCTTC	CASSLGGSANYGYTF
-	TRBV5-1	TRBJ2-5	TRBD1	TGCGCCAGCAGCTTAGACAGGACAGGGTGGGGCGAGACCCAGTACTTC	CASSLDRTGWGETQYF
-	TRBV2	TRBJ2-1	TRBD2	TGTGCCAGCAACCTAGCGGAGAACATTGGCGATGAGCAGTTCTTC	CASNLAENIGDEQFF
many	TRBV5-1	TRBJ2-2	-	TGCGCCAGCAGCTTGGCCTCAGTGAACACCGGGGAGCTGTTTTTT	CASSLASVNTGELFF
-	TRBV20-1	TRBJ2-3	TRBD1	TGCAGTGCTAGGCAGGACAGGGGGGGGACAGATACGCAGTATTTT	CSARQDRGGTDTQYF
-	TRBV6-4	TRBJ2-3	-	TGTGCCAGAAGTCACTCGGAGTTGGGGGTGAGAACAGATAAGCAGTATTTT	CARSHSELGVRTDKQYF